Only a few counts were recorded for the clone carrying this TCR beta chain. The TCR beta libraries were generated through quantitative 5'-RACE incorporating molecular barcodes. TCRdb independently ran MiXCR on the 5' RACE reads; one entry per CDR3 protein. The sample lists over 25,000 distinct CDR3 sequences, more than 13% occurring once. This CDR3 has 14 amino acids. V dropped 7 bases and J dropped 7; count of bases not matched to a gene: 11. The germline V gene encodes CDR1 SQVTM and CDR2 ANQGSEA. This entry belongs to a study of CD8 T cells in ankylosing spondylitis. This chain connects TRBV29-1 to TRBJ2-2; 8 bases map to TRBD1. Material: blood. The receptor was derived from a male donor with ankylosing spondylitis or in good health (not recorded which). The DNA for the CDR3 is TGCAGCGCCGCGGCCAGGGGGCAACGCGGGGAGCTGTTTTTT. Encoded protein: CSAAARGQRGELFF.